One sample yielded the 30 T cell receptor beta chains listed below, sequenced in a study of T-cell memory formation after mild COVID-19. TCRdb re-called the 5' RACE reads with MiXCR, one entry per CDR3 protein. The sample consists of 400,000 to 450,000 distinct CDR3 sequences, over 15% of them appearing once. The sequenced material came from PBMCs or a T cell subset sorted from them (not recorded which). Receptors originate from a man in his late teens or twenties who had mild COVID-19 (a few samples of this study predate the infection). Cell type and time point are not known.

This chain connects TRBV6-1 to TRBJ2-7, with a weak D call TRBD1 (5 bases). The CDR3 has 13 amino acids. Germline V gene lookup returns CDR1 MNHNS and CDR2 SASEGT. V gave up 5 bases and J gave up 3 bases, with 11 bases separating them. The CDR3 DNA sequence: TGTGCCAGCAGTTATGCAGGGTTCTACGAGCAGTACTTC. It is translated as CASSYAGFYEQYF.

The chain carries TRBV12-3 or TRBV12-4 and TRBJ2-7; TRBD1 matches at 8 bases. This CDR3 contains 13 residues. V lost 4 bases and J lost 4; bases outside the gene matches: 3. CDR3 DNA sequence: TGTGCCAGCAGTTGGGGGGACAGGTACGAGCAGTACGTC. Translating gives CASSWGDRYEQYV.

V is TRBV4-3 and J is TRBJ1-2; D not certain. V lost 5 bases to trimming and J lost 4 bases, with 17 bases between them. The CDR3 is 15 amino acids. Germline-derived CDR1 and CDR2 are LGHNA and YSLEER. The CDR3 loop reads CASSFRFRQPYGYTF. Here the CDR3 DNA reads TGCGCCAGCAGCTTTCGATTCAGGCAGCCCTATGGCTACACCTTC.

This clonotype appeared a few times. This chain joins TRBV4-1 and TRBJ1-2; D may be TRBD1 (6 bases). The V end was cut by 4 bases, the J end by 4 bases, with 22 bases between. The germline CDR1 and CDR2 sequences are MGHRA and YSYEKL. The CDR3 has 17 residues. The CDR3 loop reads CASSRWGGDPAGYGYTF. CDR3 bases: TGCGCCAGCAGCCGATGGGGGGGCGACCCCGCTGGCTATGGCTACACCTTC.

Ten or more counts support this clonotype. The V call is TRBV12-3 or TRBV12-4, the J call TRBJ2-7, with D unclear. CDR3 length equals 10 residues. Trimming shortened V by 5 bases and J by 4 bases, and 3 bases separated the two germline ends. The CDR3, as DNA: TGTGCCAGCAGTGGTTACGAGCAGTACTTC. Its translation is CASSGYEQYF.

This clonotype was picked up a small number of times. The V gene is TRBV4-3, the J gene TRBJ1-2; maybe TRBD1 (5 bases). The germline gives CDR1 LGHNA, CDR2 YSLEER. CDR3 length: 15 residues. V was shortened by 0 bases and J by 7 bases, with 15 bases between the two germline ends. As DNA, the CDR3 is TGCGCCAGCAGCCAAGATCCAGGGCGGGAGGCTGGCTACACCTTC. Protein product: CASSQDPGREAGYTF.

As DNA, the CDR3 is TGTGCCAGCAGCTACGGGACTCAAGAGCCGAACACCGGGGAGCTGTTTTTT. It encodes CASSYGTQEPNTGELFF. This chain connects TRBV12-3 or TRBV12-4 to TRBJ2-2; the D gene is possibly TRBD2 (6 bases). This CDR3 has 17 amino acids. V was trimmed by 6 bases and J by 0 bases, leaving 17 bases between them.

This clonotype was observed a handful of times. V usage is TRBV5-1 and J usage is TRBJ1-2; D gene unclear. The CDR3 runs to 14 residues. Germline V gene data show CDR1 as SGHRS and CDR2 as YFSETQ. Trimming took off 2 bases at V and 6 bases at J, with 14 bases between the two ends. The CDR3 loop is CASSFNNQENGYTF. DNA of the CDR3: TGCGCCAGCAGCTTTAACAATCAGGAGAATGGCTACACCTTC.

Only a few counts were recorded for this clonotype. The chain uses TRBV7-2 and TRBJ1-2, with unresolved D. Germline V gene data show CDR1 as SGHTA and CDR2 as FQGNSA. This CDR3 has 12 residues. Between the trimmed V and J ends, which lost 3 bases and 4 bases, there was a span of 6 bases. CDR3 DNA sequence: TGTGCCAGCAGCTTTCAATCCTATGGCTACACCTTC. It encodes CASSFQSYGYTF. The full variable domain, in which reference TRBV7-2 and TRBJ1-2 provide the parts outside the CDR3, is GAGVSQSPSNKVTEKGKDVELRCDPISGHTALYWYRQSLGQGLEFLIYFQGNSAPDKSGLPSDRFSAERTGGSVSTLTIQRTQQEDSAVYLCASSFQSYGYTFGSGTRLTVV.

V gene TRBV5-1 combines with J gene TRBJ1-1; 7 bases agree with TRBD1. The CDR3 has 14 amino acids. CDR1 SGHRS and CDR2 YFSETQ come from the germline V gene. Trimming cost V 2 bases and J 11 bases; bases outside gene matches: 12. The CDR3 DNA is TGCGCCAGCAGCTTAAACAGACAGGGTAGTTCGGCTTTCTTT. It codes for CASSLNRQGSSAFF.

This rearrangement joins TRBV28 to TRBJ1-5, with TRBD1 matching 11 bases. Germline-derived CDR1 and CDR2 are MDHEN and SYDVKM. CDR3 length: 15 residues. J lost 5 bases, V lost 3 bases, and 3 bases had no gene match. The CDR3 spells CASSLGQGVDQPQHF. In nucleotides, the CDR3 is TGTGCCAGCAGTTTGGGACAGGGGGTAGATCAGCCCCAGCATTTT.

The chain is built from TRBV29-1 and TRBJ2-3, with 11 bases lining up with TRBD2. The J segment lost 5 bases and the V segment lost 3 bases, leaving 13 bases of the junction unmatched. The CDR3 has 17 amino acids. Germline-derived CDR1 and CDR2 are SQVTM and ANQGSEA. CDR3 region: CSVDGASGGHGGDTQYF. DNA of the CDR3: TGCAGCGTTGATGGTGCTAGCGGGGGGCATGGAGGAGATACGCAGTATTTT.

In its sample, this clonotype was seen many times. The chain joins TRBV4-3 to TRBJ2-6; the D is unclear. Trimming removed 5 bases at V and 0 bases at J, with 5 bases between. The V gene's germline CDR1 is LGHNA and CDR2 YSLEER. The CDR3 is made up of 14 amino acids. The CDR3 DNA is TGCGCCAGCAGCGGGCTCTCTGGGGCCAACGTCCTGACTTTC. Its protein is CASSGLSGANVLTF.

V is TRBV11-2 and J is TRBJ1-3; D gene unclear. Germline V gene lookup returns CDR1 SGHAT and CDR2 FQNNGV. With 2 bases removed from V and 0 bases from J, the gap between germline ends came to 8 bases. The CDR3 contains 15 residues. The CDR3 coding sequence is TGTGCCAGCAGCTTACAGAGGAGCTCTGGAAACACCATATATTTT. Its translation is CASSLQRSSGNTIYF. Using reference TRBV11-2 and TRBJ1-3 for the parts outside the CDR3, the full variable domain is EAGVAQSPRYKIIEKRQSVAFWCNPISGHATLYWYQQILGQGPKLLIQFQNNGVVDDSQLPKDRFSAERLKGVDSTLKIQPAKLEDSAVYLCASSLQRSSGNTIYFGEGSWLTVV.

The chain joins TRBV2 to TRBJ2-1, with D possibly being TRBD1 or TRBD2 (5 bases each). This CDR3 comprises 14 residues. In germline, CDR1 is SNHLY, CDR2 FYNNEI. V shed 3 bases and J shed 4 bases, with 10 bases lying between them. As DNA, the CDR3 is TGTGCCAGCAGTGATTGGGGGAGATACAATGAGCAGTTCTTC. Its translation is CASSDWGRYNEQFF. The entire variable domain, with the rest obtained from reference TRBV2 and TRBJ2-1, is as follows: EPEVTQTPSHQVTQMGQEVILRCVPISNHLYFYWYRQILGQKVEFLVSFYNNEISEKSEIFDDQFSVERPDGSNFTLKIRSTKLEDSAMYFCASSDWGRYNEQFFGPGTRLTVL.

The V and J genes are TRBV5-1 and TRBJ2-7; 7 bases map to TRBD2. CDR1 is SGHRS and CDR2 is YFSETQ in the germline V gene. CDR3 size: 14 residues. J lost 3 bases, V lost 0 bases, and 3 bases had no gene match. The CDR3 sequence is CASSLASGIYEQYV. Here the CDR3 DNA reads TGCGCCAGCAGCTTGGCAAGCGGGATCTACGAGCAGTACGTC.

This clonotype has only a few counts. CDR3 in amino acids: CASSYGSASYNSPLHF. The CDR3, as DNA: TGTGCCAGCAGCTACGGGTCGGCATCCTATAATTCACCCCTCCACTTT. This rearrangement joins TRBV5-6 to TRBJ1-6; D remains ambiguous. The germline V and J ends were trimmed by 3 bases and 1 base, with 11 bases remaining between them. Germline lookup yields CDR1 SGHDT and CDR2 YYEEEE. The CDR3 is 16 amino acids.

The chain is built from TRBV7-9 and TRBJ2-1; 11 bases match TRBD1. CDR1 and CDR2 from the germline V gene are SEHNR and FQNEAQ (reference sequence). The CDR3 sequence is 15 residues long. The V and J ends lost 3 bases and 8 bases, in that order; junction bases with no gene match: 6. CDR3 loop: CASSFRDRGYDEQFF. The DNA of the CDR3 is TGTGCCAGCAGCTTCCGGGACAGGGGGTATGATGAGCAGTTCTTC.

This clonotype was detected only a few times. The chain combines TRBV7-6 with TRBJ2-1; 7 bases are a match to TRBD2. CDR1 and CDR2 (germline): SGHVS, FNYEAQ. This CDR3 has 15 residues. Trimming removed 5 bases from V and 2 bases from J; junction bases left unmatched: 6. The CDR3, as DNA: TGTGCCAGCAGCAAACTAGCGAAACCCTACAATGAGCAGTTCTTC. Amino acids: CASSKLAKPYNEQFF.

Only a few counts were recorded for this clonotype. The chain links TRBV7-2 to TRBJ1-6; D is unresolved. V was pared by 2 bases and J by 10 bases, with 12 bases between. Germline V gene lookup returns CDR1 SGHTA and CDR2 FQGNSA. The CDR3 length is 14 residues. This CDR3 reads CASSLISQASPLHF. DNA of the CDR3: TGTGCCAGCAGCTTAATCAGCCAGGCCTCACCCCTCCACTTT.

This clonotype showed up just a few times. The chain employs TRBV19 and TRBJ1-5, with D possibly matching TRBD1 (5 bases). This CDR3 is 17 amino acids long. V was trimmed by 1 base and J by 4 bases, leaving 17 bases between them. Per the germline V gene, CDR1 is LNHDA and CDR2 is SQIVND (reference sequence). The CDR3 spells CASSIGEDIRFNQPQHF. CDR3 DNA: TGTGCCAGTAGTATAGGCGAGGACATACGATTTAATCAGCCCCAGCATTTT.

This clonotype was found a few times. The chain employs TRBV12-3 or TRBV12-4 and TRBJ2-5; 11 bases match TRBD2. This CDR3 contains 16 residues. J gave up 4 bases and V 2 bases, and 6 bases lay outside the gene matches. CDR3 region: CASSLWPSGGRETQYF. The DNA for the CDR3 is TGTGCCAGCAGTTTATGGCCTAGCGGGGGGAGAGAGACCCAGTACTTC.

CDR3 DNA sequence: TGTGCCAGCAGTGAATGGGTAGGGGGTCCTATACCCTACGAGCAGTACTTC. Its translation: CASSEWVGGPIPYEQYF. The chain has TRBV2 and TRBJ2-7; the D gene is possibly TRBD1 (6 bases). V was trimmed by 2 bases and J by 2 bases, leaving 19 bases between them. CDR1 is SNHLY and CDR2 is FYNNEI in the germline V gene. CDR3 length equals 17 residues.

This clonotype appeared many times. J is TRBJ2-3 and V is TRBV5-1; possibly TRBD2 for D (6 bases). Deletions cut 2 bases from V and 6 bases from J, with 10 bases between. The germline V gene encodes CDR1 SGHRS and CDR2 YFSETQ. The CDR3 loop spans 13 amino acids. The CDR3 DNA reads TGCGCCAGCAGCTTCGGGAGCGGGGATACGCAGTATTTT. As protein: CASSFGSGDTQYF. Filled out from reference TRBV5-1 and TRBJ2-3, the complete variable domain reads KAGVTQTPRYLIKTRGQQVTLSCSPISGHRSVSWYQQTPGQGLQFLFEYFSETQRNKGNFPGRFSGRQFSNSRSEMNVSTLELGDSALYLCASSFGSGDTQYFGPGTRLTVL.

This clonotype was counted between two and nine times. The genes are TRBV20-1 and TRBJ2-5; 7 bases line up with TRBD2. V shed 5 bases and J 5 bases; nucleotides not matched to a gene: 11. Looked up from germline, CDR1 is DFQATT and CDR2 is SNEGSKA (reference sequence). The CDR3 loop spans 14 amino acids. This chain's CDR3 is CSAQTMRTSETQYF. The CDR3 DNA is TGCAGTGCTCAGACGATGAGGACTAGTGAGACCCAGTACTTC.

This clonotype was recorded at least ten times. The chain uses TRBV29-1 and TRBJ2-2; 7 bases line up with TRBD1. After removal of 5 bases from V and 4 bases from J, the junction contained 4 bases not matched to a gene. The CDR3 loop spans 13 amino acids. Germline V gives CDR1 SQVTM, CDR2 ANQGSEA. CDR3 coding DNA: TGCAGCGTTCGTCACAGGGGCACCGGGGAGCTGTTTTTT. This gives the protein CSVRHRGTGELFF.

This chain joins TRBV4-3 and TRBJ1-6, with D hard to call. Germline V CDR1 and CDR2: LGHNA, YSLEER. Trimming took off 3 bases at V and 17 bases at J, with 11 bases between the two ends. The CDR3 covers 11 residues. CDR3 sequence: CASSQGGVFHF. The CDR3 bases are TGCGCCAGCAGCCAGGGTGGGGTATTCCACTTT.

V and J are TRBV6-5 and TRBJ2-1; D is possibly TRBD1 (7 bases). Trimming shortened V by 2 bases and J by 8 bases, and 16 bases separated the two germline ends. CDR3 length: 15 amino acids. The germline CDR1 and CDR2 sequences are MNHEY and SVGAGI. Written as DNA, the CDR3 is TGTGCCAGCAGTTACGCCGACAGGGAGGTGGATGAGCAGTTCTTC. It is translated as CASSYADREVDEQFF.

The CDR3 nucleotides read TGCAGCGTTGAAGGGACAGGGCCGATTTGGGATGAGCAGTTCTTC. Translating gives CSVEGTGPIWDEQFF. The chain joins TRBV29-1 to TRBJ2-1, with 8 bases identical to TRBD1. Losses at the gene ends were 1 base for V and 8 bases for J; bases not matched to a gene: 10. The CDR3 extends over 15 amino acids. Looked up from germline, CDR1 is SQVTM and CDR2 is ANQGSEA.

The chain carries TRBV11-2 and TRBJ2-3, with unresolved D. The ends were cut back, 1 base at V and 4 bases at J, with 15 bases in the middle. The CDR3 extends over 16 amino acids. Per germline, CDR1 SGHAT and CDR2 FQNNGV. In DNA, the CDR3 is TGTGCCAGCAGCTTAGGCGCCCTTGTGGCTTCAGATACGCAGTATTTT. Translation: CASSLGALVASDTQYF.